The 23 T cell receptor beta chains in this list originate from one sample, sequenced in a study of control samples from healthy donors and cancer patients. Clones were sequenced by immunoSEQ multiplex PCR, and TCRdb holds only the in-frame ones, with some missing. This table holds 55,000 to 85,000 clones, about 90% found once. Sequenced sample: PBMCs. These receptors were obtained from a man between 60 and 75 years old with lung cancer.

This chain uses TRBV9 with TRBJ2-1; D gene ambiguous. In germline, CDR1 is SGDLS, CDR2 YYNGEE. The CDR3 runs 15 residues. V was shortened by 4 bases and J by 3 bases, with 14 bases between the two germline ends. CDR3 amino acids: CASSPVVGDYNEQFF. The CDR3 region has the DNA TGTGCCAGCAGCCCGGTAGTTGGAGACTACAATGAGCAGTTCTTC.

This chain connects TRBV3-1 (or the pseudogene TRBV3-2) to TRBJ1-6; D is ambiguous. Germline assignment: CDR1 LGHDT and CDR2 YNNKEL (reference sequence). This CDR3 is built from 15 residues. V was trimmed by 6 bases and J by 7 bases, leaving 16 bases between them. Here the CDR3 DNA reads TGTGCCAGCAGATCTCCTTCGATGGTCAATTCACCCCTCCACTTT. Protein product: CASRSPSMVNSPLHF.

J is TRBJ2-3 and V is TRBV27; 9 bases agree with TRBD1. CDR3 length: 15 residues. Trimming removed 5 bases from V and 1 base from J; junction bases left unmatched: 4. CDR1 and CDR2 (germline): MNHEY, SMNVEV (reference sequence). In DNA form, the CDR3 reads TGTGCCAGCAGTCCCCGGGACAGGGGCACAGATACGCAGTATTTT. As protein: CASSPRDRGTDTQYF.

The chain combines TRBV10-1 with TRBJ1-2; a possible D gene is TRBD1 (6 bases). Germline-derived CDR1 and CDR2 are WNHNN and SYGVQD (reference sequence). Trimming removed 2 bases from V and 7 bases from J, with 11 bases in between. The CDR3 is made up of 13 amino acids. This CDR3 reads CASSESGRGGYTF. CDR3 coding DNA: TGCGCCAGCAGTGAGAGCGGCAGGGGTGGCTACACCTTC.

The chain has TRBV5-4 and TRBJ2-1; 7 bases match TRBD1. This CDR3 region has 15 residues. CDR1 and CDR2 (germline): SGHNT, YYREEE (reference sequence). Trimming removed 7 bases from V and 3 bases from J; junction bases left unmatched: 10. The CDR3, as DNA: TGTGCCAGCTCCAGACAGGGAATAAGCTACAATGAGCAGTTCTTC. Encoded protein: CASSRQGISYNEQFF.

The chain recombines TRBV7-3 with TRBJ2-1; 8 bases agree with TRBD2. J lost 7 bases, V lost 4 bases, and 15 bases had no gene match. The CDR3 is 17 residues long. Germline-derived CDR1 and CDR2 are SGHTA and FQGTGA. The DNA for the CDR3 is TGTGCCAGCAGCTCCCAACCGGGGGGGGCCCGTTTTAATGAGCAGTTCTTC. It translates to CASSSQPGGARFNEQFF.

This chain connects TRBV4-1 to TRBJ2-1; TRBD2 matches 9 bases. This CDR3 comprises 17 residues. The V and J ends lost 4 bases and 6 bases, in that order; junction bases with no gene match: 13. CDR1 is MGHRA and CDR2 is YSYEKL in the germline V gene. CDR3 protein: CASSPGSGRGGLNEQFF. The CDR3 coding sequence is TGCGCCAGCAGCCCTGGGTCGGGGCGGGGGGGCCTCAATGAGCAGTTCTTC.

The chain joins TRBV30 to TRBJ1-1; D unresolved. Between the trimmed V and J ends, which lost 2 bases and 3 bases, there was a span of 10 bases. In germline, CDR1 is GTSNPN, CDR2 SVGIG (reference sequence). CDR3 length: 13 amino acids. In nucleotides, the CDR3 is TGTGCCTGGAGTTGGGAGCGGGACACTGAAGCTTTCTTT. This gives the protein CAWSWERDTEAFF. The variable domain in full, completed from reference TRBV30 and TRBJ1-1, reads SQTIHQWPATLVQPVGSPLSLECTVEGTSNPNLYWYRQAAGRGLQLLFYSVGIGQISSEVPQNLSASRPQDRQFILSSKKLLLSDSGFYLCAWSWERDTEAFFGQGTRLTVV.

The chain recombines TRBV6-4 with TRBJ1-5, with TRBD1 as a possible D gene (5 bases). Germline CDR1 reads MRHNA; CDR2 reads SNTAGT. CDR3 length equals 14 residues. V was cut by 3 bases and J by 7 bases, with 13 bases left in between. The DNA of the CDR3 is TGTGCCAGCAGTGAGAAAGGGGATCGGCAGCCCCAGCATTTT. Protein: CASSEKGDRQPQHF.

V gene TRBV5-4 combines with J gene TRBJ2-7, with 9 positions matching TRBD1. CDR3 size: 13 residues. V gave up 4 bases and J gave up 4 bases; unmatched junction bases: 3. Looked up from germline, CDR1 is SGHNT and CDR2 is YYREEE (reference sequence). Here the CDR3 DNA reads TGTGCCAGCAGCAAGGGACAGGGATACGAGCAGTACGTC. Amino acids: CASSKGQGYEQYV.

The chain is built from TRBV5-1 and TRBJ1-2; D is unresolved. This CDR3 comprises 13 residues. Per the germline V gene, CDR1 is SGHRS and CDR2 is YFSETQ. V lost 5 bases, J lost 2 bases, and 10 bases lay in between. CDR3 amino acids: CASRWAENYGYTF. CDR3 nucleotides: TGCGCCAGCAGATGGGCGGAGAACTATGGCTACACCTTC. Filled out from reference TRBV5-1 and TRBJ1-2, the complete variable domain reads KAGVTQTPRYLIKTRGQQVTLSCSPISGHRSVSWYQQTPGQGLQFLFEYFSETQRNKGNFPGRFSGRQFSNSRSEMNVSTLELGDSALYLCASRWAENYGYTFGSGTRLTVV.

This chain joins TRBV5-6 and TRBJ1-5; 8 positions match TRBD1. Unmatched junction bases numbered 4, after V lost 2 bases and J lost 6 bases. CDR3 length: 14 amino acids. From germline, CDR1 is SGHDT and CDR2 YYEEEE. The CDR3, as DNA: TGTGCCAGCAGCTTAGGACAGGGTGGTCAGCCCCAGCATTTT. This encodes CASSLGQGGQPQHF.

The chain joins TRBV5-1 to TRBJ1-3; TRBD1 might be the D (6 bases). V lost 5 bases to trimming and J lost 0 bases, with 9 bases between them. CDR3 length equals 14 residues. CDR1 is SGHRS, CDR2 YFSETQ, per germline. Here the CDR3 reads CASRPQGSGNTIYF. CDR3 in DNA: TGCGCCAGCAGACCACAGGGCTCTGGAAACACCATATATTTT.

The rearrangement joins TRBV7-2 to TRBJ1-2, with D unresolved. The germline CDR1 and CDR2 sequences are SGHTA and FQGNSA. V shed 1 base and J shed 4 bases, with 13 bases lying between them. The CDR3 loop spans 15 amino acids. CDR3 in DNA: TGTGCCAGCAGCTTAGTGACTACACCCACCTATGGCTACACCTTC. This gives the protein CASSLVTTPTYGYTF.

The chain links TRBV2 to TRBJ2-2; D may be TRBD2 (6 bases). The CDR3 has 12 residues. CDR1 is SNHLY and CDR2 is FYNNEI in the germline V gene. With 8 bases removed from V and 4 bases from J, the gap between germline ends came to 8 bases. CDR3 region: CASRRVTGELFF. CDR3 coding DNA: TGTGCCAGCCGGAGGGTCACCGGGGAGCTGTTTTTT.

The chain carries TRBV24-1 and TRBJ2-5; 9 bases align to TRBD1. This CDR3 has 17 residues. The V gene end was trimmed by 4 bases and the J gene end by 5 bases; junction bases not matched to a gene: 13. Germline assignment: CDR1 KGHDR and CDR2 SFDVKD. The CDR3 sequence is CATSELLGTGKVETQYF. CDR3 bases: TGTGCCACCAGTGAGCTACTCGGGACAGGGAAGGTTGAGACCCAGTACTTC.

This chain connects TRBV6-5 to TRBJ1-1; D not certain. CDR3 length: 13 residues. Germline CDR1 is MNHEY and CDR2 is SVGAGI. Trimming removed 7 bases at V and 0 bases at J, with 9 bases between. In DNA, the CDR3 is TGTGCCAGCACCCCCCCGGTGAACACTGAAGCTTTCTTT. Residues: CASTPPVNTEAFF.

The gene calls are TRBV29-1 and TRBJ2-5; D remains unclear. The V gene lost 1 base and the J gene lost 4 bases, with 16 bases spanning the gap. Germline V gene sequence: CDR1 SQVTM, CDR2 ANQGSEA. The CDR3 is 15 amino acids. The CDR3 reads CSVEGESNFGETQYF. The CDR3 nucleotides are TGCAGCGTTGAAGGGGAATCTAATTTCGGAGAGACCCAGTACTTC.

The CDR3 loop reads CASSLSSGGARRGETQYF. In nucleotides, the CDR3 is TGCGCCAGCAGCTTATCTAGCGGGGGGGCCCGCCGGGGAGAGACCCAGTACTTC. V is TRBV5-1 and J is TRBJ2-5; 12 positions match TRBD2. J gave up 4 bases and V 2 bases, and 12 bases lay outside the gene matches. This CDR3 is 18 amino acids long. Germline lookup yields CDR1 SGHRS and CDR2 YFSETQ. Variable domain in full (rest from reference TRBV5-1 and TRBJ2-5): KAGVTQTPRYLIKTRGQQVTLSCSPISGHRSVSWYQQTPGQGLQFLFEYFSETQRNKGNFPGRFSGRQFSNSRSEMNVSTLELGDSALYLCASSLSSGGARRGETQYFGPGTRLLVL.

Here the CDR3 DNA reads TGTGCCAGCAGTCCGGTAGCAACTAATGAAAAACTGTTTTTT. Protein: CASSPVATNEKLFF. The chain has TRBV7-3 and TRBJ1-4; D is undetermined. The V gene's germline CDR1 is SGHTA and CDR2 FQGTGA. The CDR3 has 14 residues. V was shortened by 6 bases and J by 0 bases, with 8 bases between the two germline ends.

This chain joins TRBV3-1 (or the pseudogene TRBV3-2) and TRBJ1-6; no firm D call. CDR1 and CDR2 (germline): LGHDT, YNNKEL (reference sequence). The CDR3 totals 14 residues. Between the trimmed V and J ends, which lost 7 bases and 0 bases, there was a span of 7 bases. DNA for the CDR3: TGTGCCAGCATGTTTAGCTCCTATAATTCACCCCTCCACTTT. As protein: CASMFSSYNSPLHF.

The genes are TRBV4-1 and TRBJ1-5, with TRBD1 matching over 8 bases. Germline CDR1 reads MGHRA; CDR2 reads YSYEKL. The CDR3 loop spans 15 amino acids. With 1 base clipped from V and 4 bases from J, the junction kept 3 bases outside the gene matches. CDR3 DNA: TGCGCCAGCAGCCAAGCGGACAGGGTTAATCAGCCCCAGCATTTT. This codes for CASSQADRVNQPQHF.

This clone occurred once. This chain joins TRBV10-1 and TRBJ1-2; 9 bases align to TRBD1. Germline V lookup: CDR1 WNHNN, CDR2 SYGVQD (reference sequence). Germline trimming cut 0 bases from V and 9 bases from J; bases unmatched to any gene: 17. The CDR3 is made up of 18 amino acids. The CDR3 reads CASSESTGGDVQRASYTF. Here the CDR3 DNA reads TGCGCCAGCAGTGAGTCGACAGGGGGAGACGTCCAACGTGCGAGCTACACCTTC.